This T cell receptor (beta chain) was recovered during a study of blood T cell repertoires in COVID-19. Produced via immunoSEQ multiplex PCR; TCRdb's table is partial and in-frame only. This table has about 160,000 clones, around 80% appearing once. The CDR3 covers 15 residues. Trimming cost V 5 bases and J 0 bases; bases outside gene matches: 4. Germline assignment: CDR1 SGHTA and CDR2 FQGNSA. The chain has TRBV7-2 and TRBJ1-3; TRBD1 matches at 7 bases. The sequenced sample was peripheral blood. The sequence was collected from a woman aged 80 or older with active or convalescent COVID-19. The CDR3 nucleotides are TGTGCCAGCAGCGTAACAGGGGTCTCTGGAAACACCATATATTTT. Its protein is CASSVTGVSGNTIYF.